This is a list of T cell receptor beta chains from one sample in a study of blood T cell repertoires in COVID-19. Only in-frame clones appear in the TCRdb table, and some are missing; sequencing was by immunoSEQ multiplex PCR. Among 200,000 to 250,000 clones listed, roughly 87% were seen once. Sequenced sample: peripheral blood. These receptors originate from a man in his forties with active or convalescent COVID-19. CDR3s include the opening cysteine and the closing phenylalanine or tryptophan. The order of the fields is CDR3 length, J gene, clone size, V gene, D gene, CDR3 protein, CDR3 DNA. The D gene is left open where the match is weak. The size field is filled for only some rows; it gives once, few, many or a size class.

17	TRBJ2-7	NA	TRBV19	TRBD2	CASTDTPRGLAAYEQYF	TGTGCCAGTACAGACACACCTCGTGGGCTAGCGGCCTACGAGCAGTACTTC
12	TRBJ2-5	NA	TRBV13	NA	CASSHTPETQYF	TGTGCCAGCAGTCACACCCCGGAGACCCAGTACTTC
14	TRBJ2-7	NA	TRBV5-1	TRBD1	CASSLEGQVGEQYF	TGCGCCAGCAGCTTGGAGGGACAGGTGGGCGAGCAGTACTTC
15	TRBJ1-5	NA	TRBV21-1	NA	CASSVRGGANMPQHF	TGTGCCAGCAGCGTCCGAGGGGGGGCCAACATGCCCCAGCATTTT
15	TRBJ1-4	once	TRBV19	NA	CASSMDSQPSVELFF	TGTGCCAGTAGTATGGACAGCCAGCCATCCGTCGAACTGTTTTTT
17	TRBJ1-1	once	TRBV10-3	NA	CAISEPHRGGRNTEAFF	TGTGCCATCAGTGAGCCACATCGGGGGGGGAGGAACACTGAAGCTTTCTTT
13	TRBJ1-3	NA	TRBV25-1	NA	CASSVGGRDTIYF	TGTGCCAGCAGTGTAGGGGGTAGAGACACCATATATTTT
15	TRBJ1-1	NA	TRBV6-5	TRBD1	CASSYQGALNTEAFF	TGTGCCAGCAGTTACCAGGGGGCCCTGAACACTGAAGCTTTCTTT
15	TRBJ2-7	NA	TRBV6-5	TRBD1	CASSTDRGPTYEQYF	TGTGCCAGCAGTACGGACAGGGGTCCCACCTACGAGCAGTACTTC
14	TRBJ2-7	NA	TRBV27	TRBD1	CASSEQGISYEQYF	TGTGCCAGCAGTGAACAGGGGATTAGCTACGAGCAGTACTTC
13	TRBJ1-2	NA	TRBV6-5	TRBD1	CASSLRGRDGYTF	TGTGCCAGCAGTCTCAGGGGGCGTGATGGCTACACCTTC
13	TRBJ1-2	NA	TRBV2	NA	CASRAGSNYGYTF	TGTGCCAGCAGGGCGGGGAGTAACTATGGCTACACCTTC
15	TRBJ1-2	NA	TRBV5-1	NA	CASSLDRVGDYGYTF	TGCGCCAGCAGCTTGGACAGGGTCGGGGACTATGGCTACACCTTC
15	TRBJ1-1	NA	TRBV7-9	NA	CASSRGPTSGTEAFF	TGTGCCAGCAGCAGGGGACCCACCTCGGGGACTGAAGCTTTCTTT
17	TRBJ1-2	NA	TRBV19	NA	CASSIRDGPSRGYGYTF	TGTGCCAGTAGTATTCGGGACGGACCTTCCCGGGGGTATGGCTACACCTTC
14	TRBJ1-5	NA	TRBV7-8	TRBD1	CASSAGQLNQPQHF	TGTGCCAGCAGCGCGGGACAGCTAAATCAGCCCCAGCATTTT
12	TRBJ2-7	once	TRBV7-9	NA	CASSLTSYEQYF	TGTGCCAGCAGCTTAACGAGCTACGAGCAGTACTTC
17	TRBJ1-5	NA	TRBV28	TRBD1	CASSSGTGTISNQPQHF	TGTGCCAGCAGTTCTGGGACAGGGACCATTAGCAATCAGCCCCAGCATTTT
18	TRBJ2-1	NA	TRBV9	TRBD2	CASSVASGIWGRSNEQFF	TGTGCCAGCAGCGTTGCGAGCGGGATATGGGGTAGGAGCAATGAGCAGTTCTTC
18	TRBJ2-4	NA	TRBV30	NA	CAWSPSRRATQAKNIQYF	TGTGCCTGGAGTCCGTCTCGGAGGGCCACTCAAGCCAAAAACATTCAGTACTTC
12	TRBJ2-7	NA	TRBV5-4	NA	CASSKDSYEQYF	TGTGCCAGCAGCAAAGACAGCTACGAGCAGTACTTC
15	TRBJ1-5	few	TRBV6-5	TRBD1	CASSLSQGARQPQHF	TGTGCCAGCAGTTTATCCCAGGGGGCTAGACAGCCCCAGCATTTT
14	TRBJ1-2	NA	TRBV11-2	TRBD1	CASSSTGGADGYTF	TGTGCCAGCAGCTCGACAGGGGGCGCGGATGGCTACACCTTC
18	TRBJ1-6	few	TRBV28	NA	CASSLKTGLSSYNSPLHF	TGTGCCAGCAGTTTAAAGACAGGTCTGAGCTCCTATAATTCACCCCTCCACTTT
14	TRBJ1-5	once	TRBV7-9	NA	CASSDTASNQPQHF	TGTGCCAGCAGCGATACAGCTAGCAATCAGCCCCAGCATTTT
17	TRBJ2-7	NA	TRBV5-5	NA	CASSKRDDGGEPYEQYF	TGTGCCAGCAGCAAAAGGGACGACGGAGGGGAACCCTACGAGCAGTACTTC
15	TRBJ1-2	NA	TRBV7-8	TRBD1	CASSKRTGANYGYTF	TGTGCCAGCAGTAAAAGGACAGGGGCCAACTATGGCTACACCTTC
14	TRBJ2-7	NA	TRBV27	TRBD2	CASSLRGGTYEQYF	TGTGCCAGCAGTCTGCGGGGGGGTACGTACGAGCAGTACTTC